Listed below are T cell receptor beta chains from one sample, sequenced in a study of cytomegalovirus exposure and HLA in healthy donors. Generated by immunoSEQ multiplex PCR, the TCRdb table keeps only in-frame clones and is missing some. Found here are approximately 220,000 clones, about 80% of them singletons; the top ten hold around 0.63%. Material: PBMCs. The origin of the receptors is a man younger than 35 in good health and CMV-seronegative. Both conserved end residues are part of each CDR3. The order of the fields is clone size, D gene, V gene, J gene, CDR3 DNA, CDR3 protein. The D gene is left open where the match is weak. Part of the rows lack a size; the others show once, few, many or a class for expanded clones.

abundance: .; d_gene: TRBD2; v_gene: TRBV29-1; j_gene: TRBJ2-1; CDR3nt: TGCAGCGTCGGGGGGACTAGCGGGAAATCTGCGCGCAATGAGCAGTTCTTC; CDR3aa: CSVGGTSGKSARNEQFF
abundance: .; d_gene: .; v_gene: TRBV12-5; j_gene: TRBJ2-1; CDR3nt: TGTGCTAGTGGCCCCGCGTCCACTAGCAACCATGAGCAGTTCTTC; CDR3aa: CASGPASTSNHEQFF
abundance: .; d_gene: TRBD1; v_gene: TRBV7-2; j_gene: TRBJ2-7; CDR3nt: TGTGCCAGCAGCTTCACCGGGACAGGGGACTACGAGCAGTACTTC; CDR3aa: CASSFTGTGDYEQYF
abundance: .; d_gene: TRBD1; v_gene: TRBV5-1; j_gene: TRBJ1-2; CDR3nt: TGCGCCAGCAGCCCCGACAGGGGTAATGGCTACACCTTC; CDR3aa: CASSPDRGNGYTF
abundance: .; d_gene: TRBD1; v_gene: TRBV7-9; j_gene: TRBJ1-1; CDR3nt: TGTGCCAGCAGCTCGAGGACAGGGGGGAACACTGAAGCTTTCTTT; CDR3aa: CASSSRTGGNTEAFF
abundance: .; d_gene: .; v_gene: TRBV5-4; j_gene: TRBJ2-3; CDR3nt: TGTGCCAGCACCCTTGGCGACACCAGAACAGATACGCAGTATTTT; CDR3aa: CASTLGDTRTDTQYF
abundance: .; d_gene: .; v_gene: TRBV11-2; j_gene: TRBJ1-2; CDR3nt: TGTGCCAGCAGCTCCCTCGGGGGAGGCTATGGCTACACCTTC; CDR3aa: CASSSLGGGYGYTF
abundance: .; d_gene: .; v_gene: TRBV28; j_gene: TRBJ1-5; CDR3nt: TGTGCCAGCACAGGGTACGGTCGGAGCAATCAGCCCCAGCATTTT; CDR3aa: CASTGYGRSNQPQHF
abundance: once; d_gene: TRBD1; v_gene: TRBV18; j_gene: TRBJ2-7; CDR3nt: TGTGCCAGCTCTCCCGGGACAGGGCAAGCCGAGCAGTACTTC; CDR3aa: CASSPGTGQAEQYF
abundance: .; d_gene: .; v_gene: TRBV5-1; j_gene: TRBJ2-7; CDR3nt: TGCGCCAGCAGCTTGGGGCAGGGATCCTACGAGCAGTACTTC; CDR3aa: CASSLGQGSYEQYF
abundance: .; d_gene: TRBD2; v_gene: TRBV12-5; j_gene: TRBJ2-1; CDR3nt: TGTGCTAGTGGTCCCGTCATAGCGGGCACCTTCAATGAGCAGTTCTTC; CDR3aa: CASGPVIAGTFNEQFF
abundance: .; d_gene: TRBD2; v_gene: TRBV5-6; j_gene: TRBJ2-7; CDR3nt: TGTGCCAGCAGCTTGATAGCGGGAGTCTACGAGCAGTACTTC; CDR3aa: CASSLIAGVYEQYF
abundance: .; d_gene: TRBD1; v_gene: TRBV19; j_gene: TRBJ1-5; CDR3nt: TGTGCCAGTAGTATCGGACAGGCTACGGGGAATCAGCCCCAGCATTTT; CDR3aa: CASSIGQATGNQPQHF
abundance: .; d_gene: .; v_gene: TRBV5-6; j_gene: TRBJ2-2; CDR3nt: TGTGCCAGCAGCTTGAATATCAGGGCAGGGAACACCGGGGAGCTGTTTTTT; CDR3aa: CASSLNIRAGNTGELFF
abundance: .; d_gene: TRBD1; v_gene: TRBV9; j_gene: TRBJ2-1; CDR3nt: TGTGCCAGCAGCTTGGGGACAGGCGCTTTGGGGAGCTCCTACAATGAGCAGTTCTTC; CDR3aa: CASSLGTGALGSSYNEQFF
abundance: .; d_gene: .; v_gene: TRBV4-1; j_gene: TRBJ2-7; CDR3nt: TGCGCCAGCAGCCTAAGAGAGCAGGCCTACGAGCAGTACTTC; CDR3aa: CASSLREQAYEQYF
abundance: once; d_gene: .; v_gene: TRBV9; j_gene: TRBJ1-3; CDR3nt: TGTGCCAGCAGCGTAGATCCAACCTACTCTGGAAACACCATATATTTT; CDR3aa: CASSVDPTYSGNTIYF
abundance: .; d_gene: .; v_gene: TRBV27; j_gene: TRBJ2-7; CDR3nt: TGTGCCAGCAGTTTAAAGGGGGTCGAGCAGTACTTC; CDR3aa: CASSLKGVEQYF
abundance: .; d_gene: .; v_gene: TRBV10-1; j_gene: TRBJ2-3; CDR3nt: TGCGCCAGCAGTGAGTCGGGGGGGCGGATTTACACAGATACGCAGTATTTT; CDR3aa: CASSESGGRIYTDTQYF
abundance: .; d_gene: .; v_gene: TRBV5-1; j_gene: TRBJ2-3; CDR3nt: TGCGCCAGCAGGGAGGGCACAGATACGCAGTATTTT; CDR3aa: CASREGTDTQYF
abundance: few; d_gene: .; v_gene: TRBV5-1; j_gene: TRBJ2-1; CDR3nt: TGCGCCAGCAGCTCGGCGTTTTCTAGCGCCGATTACAATGAGCAGTTCTTC; CDR3aa: CASSSAFSSADYNEQFF
abundance: .; d_gene: .; v_gene: TRBV7-2; j_gene: TRBJ2-1; CDR3nt: TGTGCCAGCAGCTTAGCGCGTAGCATCCGATTGGGGCCCAATGAGCAGTTCTTC; CDR3aa: CASSLARSIRLGPNEQFF